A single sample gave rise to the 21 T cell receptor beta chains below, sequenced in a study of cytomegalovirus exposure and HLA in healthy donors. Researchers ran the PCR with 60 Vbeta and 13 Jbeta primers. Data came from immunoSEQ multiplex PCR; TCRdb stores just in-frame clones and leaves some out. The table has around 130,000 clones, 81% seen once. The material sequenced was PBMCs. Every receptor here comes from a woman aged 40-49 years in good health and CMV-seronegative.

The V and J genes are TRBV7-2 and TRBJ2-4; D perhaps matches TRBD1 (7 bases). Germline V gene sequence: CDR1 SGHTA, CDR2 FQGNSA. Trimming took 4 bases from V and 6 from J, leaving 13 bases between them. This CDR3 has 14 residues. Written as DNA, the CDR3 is TGTGCCAGCAGCTCCCAGGGGGGCAGAAACATTCAGTACTTC. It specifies CASSSQGGRNIQYF.

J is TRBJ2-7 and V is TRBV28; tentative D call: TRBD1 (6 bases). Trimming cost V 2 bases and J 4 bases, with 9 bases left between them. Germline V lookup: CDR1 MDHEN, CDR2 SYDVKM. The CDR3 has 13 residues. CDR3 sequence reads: CASSLGGQYEQYF. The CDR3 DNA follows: TGTGCCAGCAGTTTAGGTGGACAGTACGAGCAGTACTTC.

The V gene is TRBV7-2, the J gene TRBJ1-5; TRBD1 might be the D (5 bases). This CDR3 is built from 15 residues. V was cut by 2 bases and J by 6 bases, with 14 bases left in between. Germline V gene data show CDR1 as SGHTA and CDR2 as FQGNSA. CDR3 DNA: TGTGCCAGCAGCTTACGGACACCCGTTAGTCAGCCCCAGCATTTT. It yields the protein CASSLRTPVSQPQHF.

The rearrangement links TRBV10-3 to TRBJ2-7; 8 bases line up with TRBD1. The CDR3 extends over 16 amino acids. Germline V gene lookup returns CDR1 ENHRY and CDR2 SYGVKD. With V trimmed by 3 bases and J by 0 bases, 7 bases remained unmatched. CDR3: CAISDPGQGNSYEQYF. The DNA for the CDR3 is TGTGCCATCAGTGATCCCGGACAGGGAAACTCCTACGAGCAGTACTTC.

The CDR3, as DNA: TGCAGCGTTGATGCGGAGACCTTAGCGGGAGTCGAGCAGTACTTC. Amino acid sequence: CSVDAETLAGVEQYF. The J gene is TRBJ2-7, the V gene TRBV29-1, with 9 bases matching TRBD2. The CDR3 is 15 amino acids. From germline, CDR1 is SQVTM and CDR2 ANQGSEA. With 3 bases clipped from V and 6 bases from J, the junction kept 12 bases outside the gene matches.

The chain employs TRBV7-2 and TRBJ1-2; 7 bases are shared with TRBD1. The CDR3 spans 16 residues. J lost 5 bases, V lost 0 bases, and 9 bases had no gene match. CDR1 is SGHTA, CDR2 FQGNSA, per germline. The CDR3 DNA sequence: TGTGCCAGCAGCTTAGCTTCTGGGCAGGGGGTTTATGGCTACACCTTC. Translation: CASSLASGQGVYGYTF.

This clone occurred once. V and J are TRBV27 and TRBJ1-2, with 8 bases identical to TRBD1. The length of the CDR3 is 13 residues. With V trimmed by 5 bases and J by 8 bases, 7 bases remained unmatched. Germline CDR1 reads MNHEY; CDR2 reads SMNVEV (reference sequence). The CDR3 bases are TGTGCCAGCAGTACCCAGGGGGCGGGCGGCTACACCTTC. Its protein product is CASSTQGAGGYTF.

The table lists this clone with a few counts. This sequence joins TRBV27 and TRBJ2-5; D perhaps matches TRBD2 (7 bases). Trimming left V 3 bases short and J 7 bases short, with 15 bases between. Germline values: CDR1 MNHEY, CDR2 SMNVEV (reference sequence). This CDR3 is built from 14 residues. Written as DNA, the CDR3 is TGTGCCAGCAGTTTGGCGGGGGCCTGGGGGACCCAGTACTTC. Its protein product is CASSLAGAWGTQYF.

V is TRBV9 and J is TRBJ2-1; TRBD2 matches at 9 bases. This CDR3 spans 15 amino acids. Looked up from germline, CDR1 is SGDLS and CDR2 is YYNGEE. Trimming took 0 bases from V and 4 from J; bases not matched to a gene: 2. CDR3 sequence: CASSVGRGGYNEQFF. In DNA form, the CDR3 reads TGTGCCAGCAGCGTAGGGCGGGGGGGTTACAATGAGCAGTTCTTC.

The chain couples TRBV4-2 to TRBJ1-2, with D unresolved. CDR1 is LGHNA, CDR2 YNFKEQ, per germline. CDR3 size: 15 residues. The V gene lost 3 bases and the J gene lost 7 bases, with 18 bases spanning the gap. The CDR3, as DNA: TGTGCCAGCAGCCAGGTGAGGCTGAGTAGCATTGGCTACACCTTC. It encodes CASSQVRLSSIGYTF.

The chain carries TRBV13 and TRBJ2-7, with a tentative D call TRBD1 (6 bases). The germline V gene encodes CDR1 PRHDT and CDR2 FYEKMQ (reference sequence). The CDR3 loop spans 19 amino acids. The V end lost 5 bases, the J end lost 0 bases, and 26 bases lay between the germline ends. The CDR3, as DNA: TGTGCCAGCAGCACATACACCTTCGGGTTGGCGGACAGCTCCTACGAGCAGTACTTC. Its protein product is CASSTYTFGLADSSYEQYF.

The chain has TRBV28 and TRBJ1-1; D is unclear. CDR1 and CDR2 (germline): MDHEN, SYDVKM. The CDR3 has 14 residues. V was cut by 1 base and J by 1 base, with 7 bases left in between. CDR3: CASSLLGGNTEAFF. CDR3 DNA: TGTGCCAGCAGTTTATTAGGCGGGAACACTGAAGCTTTCTTT.

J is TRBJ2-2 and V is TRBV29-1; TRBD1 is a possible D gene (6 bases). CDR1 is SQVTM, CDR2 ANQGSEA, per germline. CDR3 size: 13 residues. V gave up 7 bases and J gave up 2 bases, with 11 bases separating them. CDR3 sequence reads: CSAGQRNTGELFF. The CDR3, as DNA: TGCAGCGCGGGACAAAGAAACACCGGGGAGCTGTTTTTT.

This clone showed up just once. The CDR3 loop reads CASSRGGGYTF. The CDR3 DNA is TGTGCCAGCAGCCGGGGTGGGGGCTACACCTTC. This chain links TRBV6-1 with TRBJ1-2; D gene unclear. V dropped 6 bases and J dropped 8 bases, with 10 bases sitting between them. CDR1 is MNHNS and CDR2 is SASEGT in the germline V gene. The CDR3 has 11 residues.

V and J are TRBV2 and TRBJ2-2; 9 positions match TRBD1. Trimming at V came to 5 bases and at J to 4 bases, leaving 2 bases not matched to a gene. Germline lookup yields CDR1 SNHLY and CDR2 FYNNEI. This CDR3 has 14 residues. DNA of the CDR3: TGTGCCAGCAGTCGACAGGGGGGCACCGGGGAGCTGTTTTTT. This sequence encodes CASSRQGGTGELFF. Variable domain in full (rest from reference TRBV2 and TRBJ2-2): EPEVTQTPSHQVTQMGQEVILRCVPISNHLYFYWYRQILGQKVEFLVSFYNNEISEKSEIFDDQFSVERPDGSNFTLKIRSTKLEDSAMYFCASSRQGGTGELFFGEGSRLTVL.

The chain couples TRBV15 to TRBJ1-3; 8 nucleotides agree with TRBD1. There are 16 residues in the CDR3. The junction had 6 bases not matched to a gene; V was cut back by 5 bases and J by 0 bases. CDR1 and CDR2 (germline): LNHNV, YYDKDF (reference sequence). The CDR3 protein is CATSARTGSSGNTIYF. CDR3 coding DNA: TGTGCCACCAGCGCTCGGACAGGGAGCTCTGGAAACACCATATATTTT. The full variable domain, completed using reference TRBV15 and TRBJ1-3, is DAMVIQNPRYQVTQFGKPVTLSCSQTLNHNVMYWYQQKSSQAPKLLFHYYDKDFNNEADTPDNFQSRRPNTSFCFLDIRSPGLGDTAMYLCATSARTGSSGNTIYFGEGSWLTVV.

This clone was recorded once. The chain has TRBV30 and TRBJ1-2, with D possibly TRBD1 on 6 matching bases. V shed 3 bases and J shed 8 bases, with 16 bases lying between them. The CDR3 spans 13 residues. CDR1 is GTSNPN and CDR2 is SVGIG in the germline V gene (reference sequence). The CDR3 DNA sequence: TGTGCCTGGAGCGGAGGGGGGGCGGACGGCTACACCTTC. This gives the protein CAWSGGGADGYTF.

CDR3 DNA sequence: TGTGCCTGGAGTTCTTATTCGGGGGTTAGCACAGATACGCAGTATTTT. Translated, it gives CAWSSYSGVSTDTQYF. The chain combines TRBV30 with TRBJ2-3; perhaps TRBD2 as D (6 bases). Germline V CDR1 and CDR2: GTSNPN, SVGIG (reference sequence). The V end lost 2 bases, the J end lost 0 bases, and 15 bases lay between the germline ends. The CDR3 is 16 residues long.

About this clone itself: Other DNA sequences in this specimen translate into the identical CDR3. In DNA form, the CDR3 reads TGTGCCAGCAGTTTGCCAGGAACCTACAATGAGCAGTTCTTC. This encodes CASSLPGTYNEQFF. The rearrangement uses TRBV28 and TRBJ2-1; D gene ambiguous. Per the germline V gene, CDR1 is MDHEN and CDR2 is SYDVKM. The V and J ends lost 3 bases and 2 bases respectively, with 8 bases between them. The CDR3 runs 14 residues.

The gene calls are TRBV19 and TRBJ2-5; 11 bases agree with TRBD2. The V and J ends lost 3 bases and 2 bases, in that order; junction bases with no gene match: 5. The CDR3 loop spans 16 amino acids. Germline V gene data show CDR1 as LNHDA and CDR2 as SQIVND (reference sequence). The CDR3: CASSIASGGSQETQYF. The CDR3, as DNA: TGTGCCAGTAGTATTGCTAGCGGGGGGTCTCAAGAGACCCAGTACTTC.

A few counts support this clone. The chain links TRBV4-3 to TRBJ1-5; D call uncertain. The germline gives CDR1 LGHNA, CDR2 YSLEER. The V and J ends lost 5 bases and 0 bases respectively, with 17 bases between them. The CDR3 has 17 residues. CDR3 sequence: CASSARPGPDSNQPQHF. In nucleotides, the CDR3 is TGCGCCAGCAGCGCCCGCCCAGGCCCCGATAGCAATCAGCCCCAGCATTTT.